This TCR beta chain was observed in a study of blood T cell repertoires in COVID-19. Study overall: Both acute and convalescent COVID-19 samples were obtained from the United States, Italy and Spain. PBMCs, B-cell-depleted T cells, or T cells provided the cDNA or gDNA that made up the material.

This clone was detected only once. Authors' processing steps: Reference gene primer amplification gave estimated nucleated cell counts. Generated by immunoSEQ multiplex PCR, the TCRdb table keeps only in-frame clones and is missing some. Clone size and the V and J calls come from that table; the DNA yielded D and trimming. The repertoire consists of about 43,000 clones, with around 87% occurring once and the leading ten covering approximately 5.1%. This receptor was taken from a human donor in a cohort sampled during active COVID-19. The sequenced material came from peripheral blood.

Written as DNA, the CDR3 is TGTGCCAGCAGCCAGGCAGGGGCCGTTCGGGCTTTCTTT. Translation gives CASSQAGAVRAFF. The chain couples TRBV3-1 (or the pseudogene TRBV3-2) to TRBJ1-1, with D possibly being TRBD1 (6 bases). Germline V gene data show CDR1 as LGHDT and CDR2 as YNNKEL (reference sequence). The CDR3 contains 13 residues. Trimming took off 3 bases at V and 11 bases at J, with 16 bases between the two ends.